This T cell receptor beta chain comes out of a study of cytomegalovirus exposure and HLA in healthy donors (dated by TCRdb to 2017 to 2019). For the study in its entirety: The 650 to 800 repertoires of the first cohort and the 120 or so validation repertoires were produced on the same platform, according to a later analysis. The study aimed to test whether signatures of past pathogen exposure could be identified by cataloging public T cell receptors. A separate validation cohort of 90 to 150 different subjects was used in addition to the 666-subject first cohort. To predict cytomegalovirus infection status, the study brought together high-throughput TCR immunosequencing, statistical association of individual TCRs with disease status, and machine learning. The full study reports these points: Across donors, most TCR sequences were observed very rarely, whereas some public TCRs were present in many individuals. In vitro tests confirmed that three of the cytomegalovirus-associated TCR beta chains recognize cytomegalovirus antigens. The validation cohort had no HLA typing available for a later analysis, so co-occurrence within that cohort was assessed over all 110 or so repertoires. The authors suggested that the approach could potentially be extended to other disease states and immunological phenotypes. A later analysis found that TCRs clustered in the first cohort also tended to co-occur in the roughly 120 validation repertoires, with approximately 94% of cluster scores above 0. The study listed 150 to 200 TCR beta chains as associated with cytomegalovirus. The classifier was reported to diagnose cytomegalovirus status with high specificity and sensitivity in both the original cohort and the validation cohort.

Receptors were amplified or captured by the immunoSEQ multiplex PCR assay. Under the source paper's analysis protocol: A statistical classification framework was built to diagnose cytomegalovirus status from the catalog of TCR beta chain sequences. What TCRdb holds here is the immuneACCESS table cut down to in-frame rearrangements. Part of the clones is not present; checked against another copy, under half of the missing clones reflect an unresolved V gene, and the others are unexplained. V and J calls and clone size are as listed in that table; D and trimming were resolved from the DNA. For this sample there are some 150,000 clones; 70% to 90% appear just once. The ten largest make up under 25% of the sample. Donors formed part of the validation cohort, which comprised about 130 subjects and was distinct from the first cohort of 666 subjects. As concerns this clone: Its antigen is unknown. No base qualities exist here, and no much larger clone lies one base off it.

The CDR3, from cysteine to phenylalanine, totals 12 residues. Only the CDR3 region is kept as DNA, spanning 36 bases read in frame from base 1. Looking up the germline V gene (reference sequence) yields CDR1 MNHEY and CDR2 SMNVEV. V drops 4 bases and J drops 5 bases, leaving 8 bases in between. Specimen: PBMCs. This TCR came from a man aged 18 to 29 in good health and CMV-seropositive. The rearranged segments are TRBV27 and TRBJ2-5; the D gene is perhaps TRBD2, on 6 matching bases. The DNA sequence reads TGTGCCAGCAGTTCTGGGGGGGAGACCCAGTACTTC. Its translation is CASSSGGETQYF.